Below are 5 T cell receptor beta chains sequenced from a single sample in a study of T cells in Graves' hyperthyroidism and ophthalmopathy. Amplification of TCR beta CDR3 regions used RNA as the template. The HTBI primer set drove a first-round RT-PCR of the TCR CDR3. TCRdb itself ran the multiplex PCR reads through MiXCR, one entry per CDR3 protein. This table has about 250,000 distinct CDR3 sequences, almost 25% appearing once. Input material: blood. The receptors originated from a woman aged 40 to 50 with Graves' ophthalmopathy.

This clonotype was seen repeatedly, ten times or more. The V and J genes are TRBV27 and TRBJ1-5, with TRBD1 as a possible D gene (5 bases). Deletions cut 3 bases from V and 4 bases from J, with 13 bases between. This CDR3 comprises 15 residues. In germline, CDR1 is MNHEY, CDR2 SMNVEV (reference sequence). The CDR3 loop is CASSLRGPQNQPQHF. CDR3 DNA sequence: TGTGCCAGCAGTTTGCGGGGACCTCAAAATCAGCCCCAGCATTTT.

Many counts were recorded for this clonotype. The rearrangement links TRBV6-1 to TRBJ2-3; 12 positions match TRBD2. Germline V gene data show CDR1 as MNHNS and CDR2 as SASEGT. The CDR3 runs 15 residues. V was clipped by 4 bases and J by 4 bases; unmatched bases: 3. In nucleotides, the CDR3 is TGTGCCAGCAGTGCACTAGCGGGAGGTTCAGATACGCAGTATTTT. Translating it yields CASSALAGGSDTQYF.

Ten or more counts support this clonotype. This rearrangement joins TRBV9 to TRBJ2-7; D assignment may be TRBD1 or TRBD2 (5 bases each). Trimming stripped 5 bases from V and 6 bases from J, with 15 bases between. This CDR3 is built from 13 residues. Germline V gene data show CDR1 as SGDLS and CDR2 as YYNGEE. The CDR3 protein is CASSPRGGGEQYF. DNA of the CDR3: TGTGCCAGCAGTCCAAGGGGTGGAGGCGAGCAGTACTTC.

This clonotype was counted between two and nine times. The chain carries TRBV11-1 and TRBJ2-2, with 8 bases fitting TRBD2. V lost 5 bases and J lost 5; bases outside the gene matches: 10. The CDR3 extends over 16 amino acids. Germline V lookup: CDR1 SGHAT, CDR2 FQDESV (reference sequence). CDR3 in DNA: TGTGCCAGCAGCCAAGTGATAGCGGGGAGGACCGGGGAGCTGTTTTTT. Translation: CASSQVIAGRTGELFF.

This rearrangement joins TRBV11-1 to TRBJ1-1; 9 bases fit TRBD1. The germline V gene encodes CDR1 SGHAT and CDR2 FQDESV (reference sequence). This CDR3 is built from 15 residues. V shed 4 bases and J 7 bases; nucleotides not matched to a gene: 10. The DNA for the CDR3 is TGTGCCAGCAGCTCATCCTCCGGGACAGGGCTTGAAGCTTTCTTT. The encoded protein is CASSSSSGTGLEAFF.